One T cell receptor (beta chain) is described in this entry. Every one of the donors was a Caucasian adult that lived in Nashville, Tennessee. Germline assignment: CDR1 WNHNN and CDR2 SYGVQD (reference sequence). Deletions cut 2 bases from V and 4 bases from J, with 4 bases between. The CDR3 sequence is 12 residues long. Assay execution took place at the deep level. An even split of each subset's genomic DNA across several immunoSEQ plates was performed. Sequenced by immunoSEQ multiplex PCR; TCRdb stores in-frame clones only, minus some. The sample comprises some 1.4 million clones, around 97% of which are singletons, and approximately 1.1% rests with the top ten. This sample stems from a study of shared clonotypes between healthy human individuals. Across the study: Donors had three CD4 naive, three CD4 memory, two CD8 naive and one CD8 memory plate apiece.

This clonotype was obtained from a man younger than 45 in good health. Sequenced sample: naive CD4+ T cells sorted from blood. Sample subset: CD45RA+ positively selected. The rearrangement joins TRBV10-1 to TRBJ2-3; D ambiguous. CDR3 amino acids: CASSEVADTQYF. CDR3 coding DNA: TGCGCCAGCAGTGAGGTGGCAGATACGCAGTATTTT.